What follows describes a single TCR beta chain. The antigen it recognizes is unknown. Per-base qualities were not stored, and no clone one base away is much larger. The sample is drawn from a study of T cell responses to AZD1222 COVID-19 vaccine (dated by TCRdb to 2020 to 2023). At the level of the whole study: AZD1222 recipients given second doses at about 4 weeks or at about 12 weeks were pooled, since spike-specific TCR depth and breadth were not found to differ between the two schedules. A total of 230 to 250 trial participants underwent TCR sequencing, of whom roughly 210 received two doses of AZD1222 and around 26 received two doses of the MenACWY control vaccine. Trial participants were enrolled into age subgroups of 18-55, 56-69 and 70-plus years, which contained about 160, 30 and 59 TCR-sequenced participants, respectively. Overall study outcomes, separate from this receptor: Conclusions about previously exposed vaccinees were limited because only a handful of AZD1222 recipients were SARS-CoV-2 seropositive at baseline. In the small 56-69-year group, the increase in depth fell short of significance, most likely because of low power. A significant rise in spike-specific TCR breadth and depth was observed after two AZD1222 doses relative to day 0 and relative to MenACWY recipients. Because no day 14 peak-response samples were available, the repertoires could be characterized only after the peak T cell response. Participants were mostly white British, with more females than males. The authors suggested clonal diversity may have been underestimated. The whole spike protein was spanned by vaccine-associated CD4 TCRs, and dominant responses were seen in regions 160-218 and 743-854. Reportedly, close to half of the unique spike-specific TCRs recognized epitopes lying outside the regions that are mutated in the B.1.351 and B.1.1.7 variants.

The CDR3 regions of human TCRbeta chains were subjected to immunosequencing. As for the authors' bioinformatics: Repertoire TCRs were matched against a reference library of SARS-CoV-2-specific TCRs generated with the MIRA antigen-specificity platform. Breadth was defined as the fraction of unique TCRs that were SARS-CoV-2-associated, and depth was defined as the fraction of total T cells that were SARS-CoV-2-associated. Using the MIRA data, every spike-specific TCR was mapped to the spike region that the TCR reacted to and assigned to either a CD4 or a CD8 class. Log10-transformed breadth and depth values were compared by one-way ANOVA with Sidak's multiple comparisons tests. Drawn from immuneACCESS, this table holds only the in-frame rearrangements with V and J called that TCRdb kept. Clones are partly lost; checked studies trace under half to an unresolved V gene and leave the rest unexplained. V and J calls and clone size are those listed in that table; D and trimming were worked out from the DNA. The sample table shows roughly 180,000 clones, and less than 95% are seen once. Clones ranked in the top ten supply approximately 0.58% of the sample.

The time point label on this specimen signifies: baseline before first vaccination. Vaccinee samples came from UK trials COV001 and COV002, including a single-blind randomized controlled phase 2/3 trial of AZD1222 (ChAdOx1 nCoV-19) in healthy adults. For TCRbeta chain sequencing, PBMC samples from trial participants were taken at day 0 and at day 28 after the second dose. The sequence derives from an adult in good health. Source: peripheral blood, taken on day 0 of AZD1222 vaccination.

The CDR3 region has the sequence CASSVAGTGELFF. DNA sequence: TGTGCCAGCAGTGTGGCGGGAACCGGGGAGCTGTTTTTT. This receptor chain uses TRBV2 and TRBJ2-2; matching of 6 bases hints at TRBD2 as the D gene. For CDR1 and CDR2, the germline V gene lists SNHLY and FYNNEI. From cysteine to phenylalanine, the CDR3 is 13 amino acids long. The DNA shown is the 39-base CDR3, in frame from base 1. V is cut by 4 bases and J by 5 bases, and the space between the germline ends is 8 bases.